This T cell receptor (beta chain) was found in a study of shared clonotypes between healthy human individuals. With V trimmed by 5 bases and J by 5 bases, 5 bases remained unmatched. CDR3 length: 13 amino acids. From germline, CDR1 is SGHVS and CDR2 FNYEAQ. Here immunoSEQ multiplex PCR was the method, and the copy in TCRdb shows in-frame clones only, minus some. The table has more than 2 million clones, approximately 94% seen once. This rearrangement joins TRBV7-6 to TRBJ2-5; the match to TRBD1 covers 7 bases. Sequencing was carried out using naive CD4+ T cells sorted from blood. The subset denotes: CD45RA+ positively selected. The clonotype comes from a man aged 18-30 years in good health. The CDR3 DNA reads as TGTGCCAGCAGCCCAATGACAGGGGAGACCCAGTACTTC. Its protein product is CASSPMTGETQYF.